Listed here are 26 T cell receptor beta chains from one sample, sequenced in a study of T cells after yellow fever vaccination (dated by TCRdb to the late 2010s). What this sample's treatment or condition label stands for: live attenuated yellow fever vaccine strain. The method was 5' RACE. Sequencing relied on an Illumina HiSeq 2500. The public reads were run again by TCRdb, first through fastp at Q25 and then through MiXCR, and only productive beta chains were kept. Rows merge per CDR3 protein into single entries with the most common DNA and genes. Recorded for this sample are fewer than 150,000 distinct CDR3 sequences; 7.2% of them occurred a single time. The ten biggest clones cover approximately 2.7% of the sample. This material consisted of CD4+ T cells sorted from PBMCs, taken roughly 46 days after the first yellow fever vaccination. These receptors originate from a man aged 18 to 29 who received the YFV17D yellow fever vaccine.

V usage is TRBV4-2 and J usage is TRBJ2-3; TRBD2 agrees at 10 bases. The CDR3 extends over 15 amino acids. With V trimmed by 3 bases and J by 4 bases, 4 bases remained unmatched. Germline V CDR1 and CDR2: LGHNA, YNFKEQ. Here the CDR3 reads CASSQESGGADTQYF. CDR3 DNA: TGTGCCAGCAGCCAGGAGAGCGGGGGGGCAGATACGCAGTATTTT.

This clonotype was seen at least ten times. This sequence joins TRBV15 and TRBJ1-2; no reliable D call. Trimming stripped 1 base from V and 0 bases from J, with 0 bases between. This CDR3 comprises 12 residues. Germline V CDR1 and CDR2: LNHNV, YYDKDF (reference sequence). DNA of the CDR3: TGTGCCACCAGCAGAGCTAACTATGGCTACACCTTC. This codes for CATSRANYGYTF.

In this sample, this clonotype turned up once. A read error is possible here, since a much larger clone lies one base away. The conserved closing phenylalanine or tryptophan is absent in this CDR3, likely reflecting a read error. This chain connects TRBV5-1 to TRBJ2-1, with D perhaps assigned TRBD1 or TRBD2 (6 bases each). The V end lost 4 bases, the J end lost 3 bases, and 11 bases lay between the germline ends. This CDR3 region has 14 residues. The germline V gene has CDR1 SGHRS and CDR2 YFSETQ. The CDR3 sequence is CASSVRGDYNEQFS. The DNA for the CDR3 is TGCGCCAGCAGCGTGAGGGGGGACTACAATGAGCAGTTCTCC.

This clonotype has a count of ten or more. The chain couples TRBV4-3 to TRBJ2-5, with TRBD1 matching over 9 bases. The CDR3 has 17 amino acids. From germline, CDR1 is LGHNA and CDR2 YSLEER. Trimming cost V 0 bases and J 5 bases; bases outside gene matches: 10. The CDR3 nucleotides are TGCGCCAGCAGCCAAGATGTCCGGGACAGGGTGAAGGAGACCCAGTACTTC. Protein sequence: CASSQDVRDRVKETQYF.

Note on this clonotype: Since a much larger clone is just one base distant, this may be a read error. This sequence joins TRBV9 and TRBJ2-1; D not certain. The CDR3 loop spans 12 amino acids. Germline CDR1 SGDLS, CDR2 YYNGEE. The CDR3 coding sequence is TGTGCCGGCAGCGCCTCGGACAATGAGCAGTTCTTC. Its translation: CAGSASDNEQFF.

For this clonotype: This may be a read error, as it is one base from a much larger clone. The chain is built from TRBV3-1 and TRBJ1-5; no firm D call. The V gene's germline CDR1 is LGHDT and CDR2 YNNKEL (reference sequence). This CDR3 has 13 residues. V lost 0 bases and J lost 12, with 12 bases in between. CDR3 region: CASSQDTSRHQHF. The CDR3 nucleotides read TGTGCCAGCAGCCAAGATACCAGTCGGCACCAGCATTTT.

This clonotype was seen ten or more times. J is TRBJ2-1 and V is TRBV6-1; D might be TRBD2 (6 bases). The V end lost 6 bases, the J end lost 4 bases, and 13 bases lay between the germline ends. The CDR3 has 14 amino acids. Germline V CDR1 and CDR2: MNHNS, SASEGT. CDR3 residues: CASRPGTDYNEQFF. DNA for the CDR3: TGTGCCAGCAGGCCGGGGACTGATTACAATGAGCAGTTCTTC.

This clonotype was counted ten times or more. The genes are TRBV4-3 and TRBJ1-1; 7 nucleotides align to TRBD1. This CDR3 is 21 amino acids long. Germline values: CDR1 LGHNA, CDR2 YSLEER. The V gene end was trimmed by 3 bases and the J gene end by 0 bases; junction bases not matched to a gene: 22. CDR3 protein: CASSQLFQNFRDSLLNTEAFF. The DNA for the CDR3 is TGCGCCAGCAGCCAGCTATTCCAGAATTTCCGGGACAGCCTTCTGAACACTGAAGCTTTCTTT.

This clonotype was detected ten times or more. V gene TRBV4-3 combines with J gene TRBJ2-3; no clear D. This CDR3 region has 15 residues. V dropped 1 base and J dropped 5 bases, with 13 bases sitting between them. Germline lookup yields CDR1 LGHNA and CDR2 YSLEER. CDR3 DNA: TGCGCCAGCAGCCAAGGTGATGATGGCGGAGATACGCAGTATTTT. Protein sequence: CASSQGDDGGDTQYF.

This clonotype was counted only a few times. The chain links TRBV3-1 to TRBJ2-5; the D gene is possibly TRBD1 (6 bases). The CDR3 is made up of 14 amino acids. Germline V gene sequence: CDR1 LGHDT, CDR2 YNNKEL (reference sequence). V was cut by 2 bases and J by 7 bases, with 14 bases left in between. The CDR3 protein is CASSQQGGHGTQYF. The DNA for the CDR3 is TGTGCCAGCAGCCAACAAGGGGGACACGGGACCCAGTACTTC.

Ten or more counts support this clonotype. J is TRBJ2-5 and V is TRBV10-3, with D possibly called TRBD1 or TRBD2 (7 bases each). This CDR3 comprises 13 residues. Germline V gene lookup returns CDR1 ENHRY and CDR2 SYGVKD. V was clipped by 4 bases and J by 5 bases, with 11 bases between them. Here the CDR3 DNA reads TGTGCCATCAGTGCTCAGGGGGGGGAGACCCAGTACTTC. Its protein product is CAISAQGGETQYF.

As concerns this clonotype: A read error may be the cause here, since a much bigger clone is one base away. The chain employs TRBV2 and TRBJ2-1, with TRBD2 matching 8 bases. V was pared by 5 bases and J by 6 bases, with 3 bases of the junction left unmatched. CDR3 length: 13 amino acids. CDR1 and CDR2 (germline): SNHLY, FYNNEI. CDR3 loop: CASSSGGVNEQFF. CDR3 nucleotide sequence: TGTGCCAGCAGTAGCGGGGGAGTCAATGAGCAGTTCTTC.

This clonotype was detected ten times or more. The gene calls are TRBV5-1 and TRBJ2-3, with D possibly TRBD1 on 6 matching bases. This CDR3 has 16 amino acids. CDR1 is SGHRS, CDR2 YFSETQ, per germline. V lost 1 base and J lost 4, with 16 bases in between. The CDR3 nucleotides are TGCGCCAGCAGCTTGCATCCAGGGGAAGGCGCAGATACGCAGTATTTT. Its protein is CASSLHPGEGADTQYF.

This clonotype was seen many times. The gene calls are TRBV7-2 and TRBJ2-5, with D tentatively TRBD2 (7 bases). V was shortened by 2 bases and J by 4 bases, with 17 bases between the two germline ends. The CDR3 extends over 16 amino acids. The V gene's germline CDR1 is SGHTA and CDR2 FQGNSA. The CDR3: CASSLNGGASAETQYF. DNA of the CDR3: TGTGCCAGCAGCTTAAATGGGGGGGCCTCCGCAGAGACCCAGTACTTC.

This clonotype was observed many times. The chain has TRBV6-2 or TRBV6-3 and TRBJ2-1; 7 bases line up with TRBD1. The CDR3 has 13 residues. V shed 7 bases and J 4 bases; nucleotides not matched to a gene: 4. The germline V gene encodes CDR1 MNHEY and CDR2 SVGEGT. Written as DNA, the CDR3 is TGTGCCAGCACCGACAGGGTATACAATGAGCAGTTCTTC. Encoded protein: CASTDRVYNEQFF.

This clonotype was counted many times. DNA of the CDR3: TGTGCCAGCAGCCCCGGACTAGTGCAAGAGACCCAGTACTTC. The encoded protein is CASSPGLVQETQYF. The V and J genes are TRBV7-2 and TRBJ2-5; 7 bases are a match to TRBD2. CDR1 is SGHTA, CDR2 FQGNSA, per germline. The CDR3 covers 14 residues. Trimming removed 5 bases from V and 2 bases from J; junction bases left unmatched: 5. Variable domain in full (rest from reference TRBV7-2 and TRBJ2-5): GAGVSQSPSNKVTEKGKDVELRCDPISGHTALYWYRQSLGQGLEFLIYFQGNSAPDKSGLPSDRFSAERTGGSVSTLTIQRTQQEDSAVYLCASSPGLVQETQYFGPGTRLLVL.

The chain joins TRBV19 to TRBJ2-4; 7 nucleotides line up with TRBD1. The CDR3 length is 16 residues. V shed 3 bases and J 3 bases; nucleotides not matched to a gene: 8. The V gene's germline CDR1 is LNHDA and CDR2 SQIVND (reference sequence). In DNA, the CDR3 is TGTGCCAGTAGTATGGTCCGGGACAGTTACAAAAACATTCAGTACTTC. It translates to CASSMVRDSYKNIQYF.

The chain combines TRBV5-1 with TRBJ1-6, with 9 positions matching TRBD1. V gave up 3 bases and J gave up 1 base; unmatched junction bases: 2. CDR1 is SGHRS and CDR2 is YFSETQ in the germline V gene. The CDR3 totals 16 residues. CDR3 bases: TGCGCCAGCAGCTCAGGACAGGGGTCCTATAATTCACCCCTCCACTTT. It specifies CASSSGQGSYNSPLHF. Combining the CDR3 with reference TRBV5-1 and TRBJ1-6 gives the whole variable domain KAGVTQTPRYLIKTRGQQVTLSCSPISGHRSVSWYQQTPGQGLQFLFEYFSETQRNKGNFPGRFSGRQFSNSRSEMNVSTLELGDSALYLCASSSGQGSYNSPLHFGNGTRLTVT.

This clonotype was seen a handful of times. The chain combines TRBV18 with TRBJ1-1; D call uncertain. This CDR3 has 14 residues. Germline V gene data show CDR1 as KGHSH and CDR2 as LQKENI. V was cut by 3 bases and J by 4 bases, with 12 bases left in between. The CDR3 nucleotides read TGTGCCAGCTCACCCCGGACCTGGGGCACTGAAGCTTTCTTT. It encodes CASSPRTWGTEAFF. The full variable domain, its missing parts supplied by reference TRBV18 and TRBJ1-1, is NAGVMQNPRHLVRRRGQEARLRCSPMKGHSHVYWYRQLPEEGLKFMVYLQKENIIDESGMPKERFSAEFPKEGPSILRIQQVVRGDSAAYFCASSPRTWGTEAFFGQGTRLTVV.

This clonotype was observed at least ten times. V is TRBV14 and J is TRBJ2-3; the match to TRBD2 covers 8 bases. The CDR3 is 16 residues long. Germline values: CDR1 SGHDN, CDR2 FVKESK. The J segment lost 0 bases and the V segment lost 4 bases, leaving 6 bases of the junction unmatched. CDR3: CASSPYSGASTDTQYF. CDR3 sequence (DNA): TGTGCCAGCAGCCCCTATAGCGGGGCTAGCACAGATACGCAGTATTTT.

This clonotype was seen ten or more times. The junction does not match germline at one end; this may be a read error. CDR3 sequence (DNA): TGTGCCAGCAGCCTCGTCCCAGGGGTTGGGGCCTTC. It specifies CASSLVPGVGAF. The gene calls are TRBV7-3 and TRBJ1-2; D is perhaps TRBD1 (6 bases). CDR3 size: 12 residues. Looked up from germline, CDR1 is SGHTA and CDR2 is FQGTGA.

This clonotype came up many times. This chain connects TRBV7-2 to TRBJ2-1; D might be TRBD1 (5 bases). V lost 5 bases and J lost 2, with 16 bases in between. Germline lookup yields CDR1 SGHTA and CDR2 FQGNSA. The CDR3 length is 16 residues. The CDR3 coding sequence is TGTGCCAGCAGCCTTGAAGGGGTAGGAGCCTACAATGAGCAGTTCTTC. Protein sequence: CASSLEGVGAYNEQFF.

This clonotype was observed a few times. The V call is TRBV12-3 or TRBV12-4, the J call TRBJ2-1, with 8 bases aligning to TRBD1. After removal of 1 base from V and 5 bases from J, the junction contained 4 bases not matched to a gene. The CDR3 contains 15 residues. The DNA of the CDR3 is TGTGCCAGCAGTTTAGGGACAGGGATCCACAATGAGCAGTTCTTC. Amino acids: CASSLGTGIHNEQFF.

This clonotype was observed at least ten times. The chain has TRBV20-1 and TRBJ1-5; 8 bases are shared with TRBD1. The length of the CDR3 is 14 residues. Germline CDR1 reads DFQATT; CDR2 reads SNEGSKA (reference sequence). V was pared by 6 bases and J by 0 bases, with 4 bases of the junction left unmatched. For the CDR3, the DNA is TGCAGTGCAGACAGGGGAGGTAGCAATCAGCCCCAGCATTTT. Translating gives CSADRGGSNQPQHF.

This clonotype appeared many times. This chain joins TRBV12-3 or TRBV12-4 and TRBJ2-5; either TRBD1 or TRBD2 may supply D (6 bases each). With 1 base removed from V and 5 bases from J, the gap between germline ends came to 17 bases. This CDR3 comprises 16 residues. Here the CDR3 reads CASSLGGGPALETQYF. The CDR3 DNA is TGTGCCAGCAGTTTAGGTGGGGGGCCAGCTCTCGAGACCCAGTACTTC.

Ten or more counts support this clonotype. The genes are TRBV6-5 and TRBJ1-2; no clear D gene. The germline V gene encodes CDR1 MNHEY and CDR2 SVGAGI. Trimming removed 4 bases from V and 4 bases from J, with 16 bases in between. This CDR3 comprises 15 residues. The CDR3: CASSSPSRDGYGYTF. As DNA, the CDR3 is TGTGCCAGCAGTTCCCCCTCAAGGGATGGCTATGGCTACACCTTC.